This T cell receptor (beta chain) was found in a study of CD8 T cells in ankylosing spondylitis. Points from the study as a whole: Ankylosing spondylitis blood appeared to carry a characteristic TCR beta motif of roughly eight highly homologous variants. Matched synovial fluid from ankylosing spondylitis patients was reported to be enriched for disease-linked clones.

This clonotype was counted only a few times. The antigen remains unidentified. It was by quantitative 5'-RACE with molecular barcodes that TCR beta libraries were made. Via MiXCR, TCRdb re-called the 5' RACE reads, giving one row per CDR3 protein. The sample contains 30,000 to 45,000 distinct CDR3 sequences, about 15% of which appear only once. Germline assignment: CDR1 MNHNY and CDR2 SVGAGI (reference sequence). This CDR3 spans 16 amino acids. After removal of 6 bases from V and 2 bases from J, the junction contained 12 bases not matched to a gene. V is TRBV6-6 and J is TRBJ2-7, with 8 positions matching TRBD1. The receptor comes from a male donor with ankylosing spondylitis or in good health (not recorded which). Material: blood. The CDR3 bases are TGTGCCAGCAGGGGGGCCCGACAGGGGAGTCCCTACGAGCAGTACTTC. It specifies CASRGARQGSPYEQYF.